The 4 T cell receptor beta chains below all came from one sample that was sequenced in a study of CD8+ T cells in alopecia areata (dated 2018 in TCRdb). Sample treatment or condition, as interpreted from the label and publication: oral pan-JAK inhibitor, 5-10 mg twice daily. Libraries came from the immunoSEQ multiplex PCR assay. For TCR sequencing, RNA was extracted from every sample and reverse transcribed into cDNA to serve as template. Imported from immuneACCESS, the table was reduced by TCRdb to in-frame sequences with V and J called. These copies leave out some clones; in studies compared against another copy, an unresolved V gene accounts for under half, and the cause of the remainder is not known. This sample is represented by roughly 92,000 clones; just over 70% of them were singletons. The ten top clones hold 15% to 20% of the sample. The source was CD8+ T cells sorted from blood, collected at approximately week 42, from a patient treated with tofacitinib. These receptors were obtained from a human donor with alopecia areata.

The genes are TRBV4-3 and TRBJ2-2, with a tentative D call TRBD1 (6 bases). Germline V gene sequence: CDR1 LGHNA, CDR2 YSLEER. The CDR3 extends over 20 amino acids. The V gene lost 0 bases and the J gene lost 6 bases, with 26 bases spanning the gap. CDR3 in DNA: TGCGCCAGCAGCCAAGATCGGGTCCAGGGGTCTGGTTTTGGGCCCGGGGAGCTGTTTTTT. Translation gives CASSQDRVQGSGFGPGELFF.

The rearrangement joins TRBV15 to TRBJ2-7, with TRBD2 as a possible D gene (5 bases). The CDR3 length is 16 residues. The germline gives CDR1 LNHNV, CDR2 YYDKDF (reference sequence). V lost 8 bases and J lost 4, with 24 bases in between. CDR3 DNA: TGTGCCACCTCGTCTACGGGGAAGTCAACCGATTACGAGCAGTACTTC. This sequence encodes CATSSTGKSTDYEQYF. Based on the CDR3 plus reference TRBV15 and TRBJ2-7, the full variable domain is DAMVIQNPRYQVTQFGKPVTLSCSQTLNHNVMYWYQQKSSQAPKLLFHYYDKDFNNEADTPDNFQSRRPNTSFCFLDIRSPGLGDTAMYLCATSSTGKSTDYEQYFGPGTRLTVT.

CDR3 in DNA: TGCGCCAGCAGCCAAAGGGAACAGGAGAACACCGGGGAGCTGTTTTTT. It translates to CASSQREQENTGELFF. The chain combines TRBV4-1 with TRBJ2-2, with D maybe TRBD1 (5 bases). Germline values: CDR1 MGHRA, CDR2 YSYEKL. The ends were cut back, 2 bases at V and 1 base at J, with 11 bases in the middle. This CDR3 region has 16 residues.

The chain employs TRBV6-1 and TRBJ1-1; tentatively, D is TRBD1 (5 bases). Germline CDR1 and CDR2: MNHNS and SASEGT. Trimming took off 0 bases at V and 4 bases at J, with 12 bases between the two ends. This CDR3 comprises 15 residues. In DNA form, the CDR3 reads TGTGCCAGCAGTGAAGCGAGGGGACGACGCACTGAAGCTTTCTTT. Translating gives CASSEARGRRTEAFF.